The rows below give T cell receptor beta chains drawn from one sample of a study of T-cell memory formation after mild COVID-19. TCRdb re-called the 5' RACE reads through MiXCR, storing one row per CDR3 protein. The top ten hold 20% to 25% of the sample, which has some 250,000 distinct CDR3 sequences, around a tenth seen once. The specimen was PBMCs or a T cell subset sorted from them (not recorded which). The source is a man between 18 and 29 years old who had mild COVID-19 (a few samples of this study predate the infection). Cell type and time point are not known. CDR3s include the opening cysteine and the closing phenylalanine or tryptophan. The D gene is left open where the match is weak. The size of a clone is reported for some rows only, either as once, few or many, or as a class for expanded clones.

j_call clone_size d_call v_call cdr3_nt cdr3_aa
TRBJ2-7 . . TRBV6-1 TGTGCCAGCAGTGAGGACGGCCACGAGCAGTACTTC CASSEDGHEQYF
TRBJ2-5 few . TRBV6-6 TGTGCCAGCAGTTACGTCCTAGTGGAGACCCAGTACTTC CASSYVLVETQYF
TRBJ1-1 . . TRBV7-6 TGTGCCAGCAGCCCGGAGACGGACGCTGAAGCTTTCTTT CASSPETDAEAFF
TRBJ1-1 . . TRBV5-1 TGCGCCAGCAGCTTCTGGGTCGGCGGGAACACTGAAGCTTTCTTT CASSFWVGGNTEAFF
TRBJ2-5 . . TRBV5-4 TGTGCCAGCAGCTTGAATTACCCTCCCCAGTACTTC CASSLNYPPQYF
TRBJ1-5 few . TRBV6-6 TGTGCCAGCAGTGGGGACACGGGGAATCAGCCCCAGCATTTT CASSGDTGNQPQHF
TRBJ2-3 many . TRBV7-3 TGTGCCAGCAGCCTCGGGACGGTGAGCACAGATACGCAGTATTTT CASSLGTVSTDTQYF
TRBJ2-6 . TRBD1 TRBV6-2/TRBV6-3 TGTGCCAGCAGCCTCAGGGGGTCCGGGGCCAACGTCCTGACTTTC CASSLRGSGANVLTF
TRBJ2-2 . . TRBV7-9 TGTGCCAGCAGCTTTGGGGGTTCCGGGACTCCCGGGGAGCTGTTTTTT CASSFGGSGTPGELFF
TRBJ1-1 . TRBD1 TRBV7-9 TGTGCCAGCAGCTTAGGGTCAGGGGGCCTAGGTGTAACTGAAGCTTTCTTT CASSLGSGGLGVTEAFF
TRBJ2-1 . TRBD1 TRBV7-9 TGTGCCAGCAGCTTTTCCGGACAGGGTGTTGACGAGCAGTTCTTC CASSFSGQGVDEQFF
TRBJ1-2 few . TRBV7-9 TGTGCCACTGACCAAGCTAACTATGGCTACACCTTC CATDQANYGYTF
TRBJ1-2 many . TRBV7-6 TGTGCCAGCAGCGTCCAGGGTTTGAATGGCTACACCTTC CASSVQGLNGYTF
TRBJ1-2 many TRBD1 TRBV7-3 TGTGCCAGCAGCCGCACAGGGGGCAAGGGCTACACCTTC CASSRTGGKGYTF
TRBJ1-6 . . TRBV5-4 TGTGCCAGCAGCTCCCAGGGAATGAGGACACCCCTCAACTTT CASSSQGMRTPLNF
TRBJ1-6 . TRBD1 TRBV7-2 TGTGCCAGCAGCTTTCGACAGGGGCCCAATTCACCCCTCCACTTT CASSFRQGPNSPLHF
TRBJ2-2 many . TRBV5-1 TGCGCCAGCAGCTCGGCACCTAGAGCTAACACCGGGGAGCTGTTTTTT CASSSAPRANTGELFF
TRBJ2-3 many . TRBV7-2 TGTGCCAGCAGCTTAGTAGTGTTCGGCACAGATACGCAGTATTTT CASSLVVFGTDTQYF
TRBJ1-2 few TRBD1 TRBV11-2 TGTGCCAGCAGCTTGGGACAGGGGGCGTATGGCTACACCTTC CASSLGQGAYGYTF
TRBJ1-6 many . TRBV6-5 TGTGCCAGCAGTTACTGGGGCGACTATAATTCACCCCTCCACTTT CASSYWGDYNSPLHF
TRBJ2-7 . . TRBV16 TGTGCCAGCCGCGGACGGACGGCCTACGAGCAGTACTTC CASRGRTAYEQYF
TRBJ1-6 many . TRBV7-6 TGTGCCAGCAGCTTAGAGGGGAGCTCCTATAATTCACCCCTCCACTTT CASSLEGSSYNSPLHF
TRBJ2-1 many . TRBV7-2 TGTGCCAGCAGCTTAGGTCGGGGACAACTCGATGAGCAGTTCTTC CASSLGRGQLDEQFF
TRBJ1-3 . TRBD1 TRBV6-6 TGTGCCAGCAGTTACCGGGACAGCCGGTTCTCTGGAAACACCATATATTTT CASSYRDSRFSGNTIYF
TRBJ2-1 . TRBD2 TRBV29-1 TGCAGCGTTGGCAAGAGCGGGGCCCACAATGAGCAGTTCTTC CSVGKSGAHNEQFF
TRBJ2-7 . . TRBV4-3 TGCGCCAGCAGCCGTGGATTCCGGGACAACTACGAGCAGTACTTC CASSRGFRDNYEQYF
TRBJ2-4 . . TRBV9 TGTGCCAGCAGCGCCTCGGGGGGCAATGGAAACATTCAGTACTTC CASSASGGNGNIQYF
TRBJ2-2 . TRBD2 TRBV11-2 TGTGCCAGCAGCTTAGGCGGACTAGCGGGGCCCCAGGGGACCGGGGAGCTGTTTTTT CASSLGGLAGPQGTGELFF
TRBJ2-1 few TRBD1 TRBV27 TGTGCCAGCAGTTTATTGAGGGCAGGGGGCGCGGGGGAGCAGTTCTTC CASSLLRAGGAGEQFF
TRBJ2-1 . TRBD2 TRBV7-2 TGTGCCAGCAGCGCTACTAGCGGGTCCTACAATGAGCAGTTCTTC CASSATSGSYNEQFF
TRBJ1-5 few . TRBV7-9 TGTGCCAGCAGCCCCTCCGGCAATCAGCCCCAGCATTTT CASSPSGNQPQHF
TRBJ2-1 . . TRBV10-3 TGTGCCATCAGTGATGGGACGAATGAGCAGTTCTTC CAISDGTNEQFF
TRBJ2-7 few . TRBV7-2 TGTGCCAGCAGCGCCAGACCTTCCCACTACGAGCAGTACTTC CASSARPSHYEQYF
TRBJ1-1 few . TRBV20-1 TGCCGCCTTCAGGGGACTGAAGCTTTCTTT CRLQGTEAFF
TRBJ2-1 . TRBD2 TRBV7-9 TGTGCCAGTGGGACTAGCGGGGGTCCAGCGTTCTTC CASGTSGGPAFF